Detailed here is one T cell receptor beta chain. V shed 0 bases and J shed 6 bases, with 9 bases lying between them. The CDR3 is 14 residues long. From germline, CDR1 is SGHTA and CDR2 FQGNSA. This record comes from a study of blood T cell repertoires in COVID-19. On the study more broadly: From the United States, Italy and Spain came samples of acute and convalescent COVID-19. T cells, B-cell-depleted T cells, or PBMCs provided the cDNA or gDNA that served as material.

Authors' processing steps: By means of reference gene primer amplification, nucleated cell counts were estimated. TCRdb's copy holds only in-frame clones and misses some; the assay was immunoSEQ multiplex PCR. The V and J calls and the clone size are those of that table, but D and trimming were determined from the DNA. Of over 200,000 clones in the sample, around nine tenths were seen once. The sequencing input was peripheral blood. The chain employs TRBV7-2 and TRBJ1-5; no firm D call. The receptor's source is a woman aged 60 to 75 with acute or convalescent COVID-19. The CDR3 is CASSLASTSQPQHF. The CDR3 DNA reads TGTGCCAGCAGCTTAGCCTCCACAAGTCAGCCCCAGCATTTT. The whole variable domain, remainder taken from reference TRBV7-2 and TRBJ1-5, is GAGVSQSPSNKVTEKGKDVELRCDPISGHTALYWYRQSLGQGLEFLIYFQGNSAPDKSGLPSDRFSAERTGGSVSTLTIQRTQQEDSAVYLCASSLASTSQPQHFGDGTRLSIL.